This T cell receptor (beta chain) is from a study of response to subunit inactivated influenza vaccine. The CDR3 is 14 residues long. The ends lost 3 bases at V and 7 bases at J; junction bases unmatched: 11. Germline CDR1 reads DFQATT; CDR2 reads SNEGSKA (reference sequence). General study findings and limits: With each seasonal influenza vaccination, the authors suggested, few new T cells are recruited.

This clonotype was counted between two and nine times. Its antigen is as yet unknown. A single record per CDR3 protein comes from TCRdb applying MiXCR to the RT-PCR reads. The sample holds 300,000 to 350,000 distinct CDR3 sequences; just over 20% are singletons and the top ten take 10%. The receptor comes from a man between 50 and 69 years old who received an inactivated influenza vaccine. The sequencing here drew on PBMCs from blood, taken 21 months after vaccination. V is TRBV20-1 and J is TRBJ1-2; 7 nucleotides agree with TRBD1. Here the CDR3 DNA reads TGCAGTGCTAGCCGCGGGACAGACAGTGGTGGCTACACCTTC. The encoded protein is CSASRGTDSGGYTF.